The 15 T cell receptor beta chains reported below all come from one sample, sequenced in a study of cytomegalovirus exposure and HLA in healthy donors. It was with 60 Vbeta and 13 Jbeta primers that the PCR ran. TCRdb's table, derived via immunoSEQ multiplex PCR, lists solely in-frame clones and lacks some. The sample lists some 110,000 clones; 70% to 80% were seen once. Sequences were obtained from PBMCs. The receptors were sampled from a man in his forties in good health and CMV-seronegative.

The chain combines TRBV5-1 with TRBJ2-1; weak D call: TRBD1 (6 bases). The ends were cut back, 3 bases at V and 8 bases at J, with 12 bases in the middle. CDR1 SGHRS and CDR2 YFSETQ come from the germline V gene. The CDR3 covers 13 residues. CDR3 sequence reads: CASSWTVLDEQFF. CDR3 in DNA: TGCGCCAGCAGCTGGACAGTTCTCGATGAGCAGTTCTTC.

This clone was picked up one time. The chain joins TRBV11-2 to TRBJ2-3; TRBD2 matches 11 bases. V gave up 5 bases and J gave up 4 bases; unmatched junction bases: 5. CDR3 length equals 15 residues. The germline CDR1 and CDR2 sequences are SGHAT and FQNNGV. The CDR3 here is CASSQTSGVADTQYF. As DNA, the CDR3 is TGTGCCAGCAGCCAGACTAGCGGGGTCGCAGATACGCAGTATTTT.

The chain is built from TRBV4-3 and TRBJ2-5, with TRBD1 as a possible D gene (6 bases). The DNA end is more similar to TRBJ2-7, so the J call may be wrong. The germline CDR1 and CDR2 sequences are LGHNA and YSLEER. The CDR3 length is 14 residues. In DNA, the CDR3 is TGCGCCAGCAGCCAAAGCAGGGGCAGTTACGAGCAGTACTTC. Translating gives CASSQSRGSYEQYF.

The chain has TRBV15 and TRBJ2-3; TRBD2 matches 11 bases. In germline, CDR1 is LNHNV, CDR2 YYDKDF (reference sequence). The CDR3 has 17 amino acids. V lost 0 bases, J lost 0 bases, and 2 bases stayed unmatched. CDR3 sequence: CATSRDRTSGSTDTQYF. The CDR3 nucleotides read TGTGCCACCAGCAGAGATAGGACTAGCGGGAGCACAGATACGCAGTATTTT.

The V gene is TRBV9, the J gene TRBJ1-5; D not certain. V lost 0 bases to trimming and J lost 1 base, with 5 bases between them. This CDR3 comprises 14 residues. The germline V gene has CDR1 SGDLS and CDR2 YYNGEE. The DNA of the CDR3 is TGTGCCAGCAGCGTAGACTCGAGCAATCAGCCCCAGCATTTT. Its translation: CASSVDSSNQPQHF. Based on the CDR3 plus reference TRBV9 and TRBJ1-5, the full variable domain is DSGVTQTPKHLITATGQRVTLRCSPRSGDLSVYWYQQSLDQGLQFLIQYYNGEERAKGNILERFSAQQFPDLHSELNLSSLELGDSALYFCASSVDSSNQPQHFGDGTRLSIL.

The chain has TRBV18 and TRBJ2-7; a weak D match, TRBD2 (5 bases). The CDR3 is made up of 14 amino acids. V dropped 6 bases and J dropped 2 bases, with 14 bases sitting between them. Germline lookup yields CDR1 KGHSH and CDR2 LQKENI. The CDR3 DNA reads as TGTGCCAGCTCCACCGGGCGGAGGACCTACGAGCAGTACTTC. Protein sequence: CASSTGRRTYEQYF.

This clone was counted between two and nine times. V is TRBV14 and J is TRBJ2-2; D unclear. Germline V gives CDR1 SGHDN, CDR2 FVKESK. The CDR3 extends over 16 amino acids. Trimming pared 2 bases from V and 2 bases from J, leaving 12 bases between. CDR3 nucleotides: TGTGCCAGCAGCCAAACAGTAATCGGTAACACCGGGGAGCTGTTTTTT. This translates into CASSQTVIGNTGELFF.

As DNA, the CDR3 is TGCAGCGTTGGGGGGCGGGGGGGCTCCTACAATGAGCAGTTCTTC. Its translation is CSVGGRGGSYNEQFF. The chain has TRBV29-1 and TRBJ2-1, with 9 bases lining up with TRBD2. Looked up from germline, CDR1 is SQVTM and CDR2 is ANQGSEA. The V gene end was trimmed by 4 bases and the J gene end by 0 bases; junction bases not matched to a gene: 4. The CDR3 sequence is 15 residues long.

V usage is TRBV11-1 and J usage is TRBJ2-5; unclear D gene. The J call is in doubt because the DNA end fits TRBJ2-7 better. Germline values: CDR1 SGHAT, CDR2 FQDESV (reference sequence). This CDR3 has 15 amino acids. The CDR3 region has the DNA TGTGCCAGCAGCCTCCCCGGGTCCGGATCCTACGAGCAGTACTTC. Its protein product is CASSLPGSGSYEQYF.

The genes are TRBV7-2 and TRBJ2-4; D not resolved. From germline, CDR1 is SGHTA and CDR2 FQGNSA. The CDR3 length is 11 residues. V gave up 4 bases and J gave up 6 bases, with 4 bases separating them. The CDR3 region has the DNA TGTGCCAGCAGCTCTAGAAACATTCAGTACTTC. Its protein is CASSSRNIQYF.

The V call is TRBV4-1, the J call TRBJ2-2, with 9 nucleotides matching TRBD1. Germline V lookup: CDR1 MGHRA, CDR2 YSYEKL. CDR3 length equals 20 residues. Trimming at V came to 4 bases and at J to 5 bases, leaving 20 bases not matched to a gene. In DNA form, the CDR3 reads TGCGCCAGCAGCCGCCTCCGGGACAGGGTTTCCGGCCGTGGGACCGGGGAGCTGTTTTTT. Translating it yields CASSRLRDRVSGRGTGELFF.

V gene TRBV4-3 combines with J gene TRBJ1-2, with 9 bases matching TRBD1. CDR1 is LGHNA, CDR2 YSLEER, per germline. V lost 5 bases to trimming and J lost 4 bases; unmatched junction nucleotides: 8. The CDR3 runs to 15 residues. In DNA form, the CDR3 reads TGCGCCAGCAGCGAAAGGACAGGGGACGGCTATGGCTACACCTTC. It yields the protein CASSERTGDGYGYTF.

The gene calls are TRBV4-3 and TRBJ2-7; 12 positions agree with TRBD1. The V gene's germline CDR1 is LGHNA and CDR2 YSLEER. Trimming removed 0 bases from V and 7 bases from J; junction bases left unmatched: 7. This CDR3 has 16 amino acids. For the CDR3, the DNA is TGCGCCAGCAGCCAAGAATGGGACAGGGGGCTGGGGGAGCAGTACTTC. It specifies CASSQEWDRGLGEQYF.

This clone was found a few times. CDR3 DNA: TGTGCCAGCAGTAGAGGACAGGGACTTCAGCCCCAGCATTTT. Its protein is CASSRGQGLQPQHF. This chain joins TRBV27 and TRBJ1-5; TRBD1 agrees at 8 bases. In germline, CDR1 is MNHEY, CDR2 SMNVEV (reference sequence). V trimming: 5 bases; J trimming: 6 bases; junction bases outside the gene matches: 6. CDR3 length: 14 residues.

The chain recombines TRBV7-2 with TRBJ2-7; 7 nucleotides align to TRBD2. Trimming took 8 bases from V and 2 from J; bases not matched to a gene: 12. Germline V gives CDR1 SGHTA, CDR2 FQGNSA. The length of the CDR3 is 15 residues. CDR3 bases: TGTGCCAGCGGGACTACAACTAGGGGACCCTACGAGCAGTACTTC. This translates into CASGTTTRGPYEQYF.